The 32 T cell receptor beta chains below were found in one sample sequenced in a study of shared clonotypes between healthy human individuals. Profiled with immunoSEQ multiplex PCR; TCRdb holds only in-frame clones, not every one. This table holds about 1 million clones, roughly 80% found once. Sequenced: memory CD4+ T cells sorted from blood. Specified subset: CD45RA-negative fraction. The receptors were sampled from a man aged 18 to 30 in good health.

This clone has just one count. The rearrangement links TRBV9 to TRBJ1-6, with D unresolved. Germline values: CDR1 SGDLS, CDR2 YYNGEE. The CDR3 spans 15 residues. Trimming shortened V by 0 bases and J by 2 bases, and 6 bases separated the two germline ends. The CDR3: CASSVDTTYNSPLHF. The CDR3, as DNA: TGTGCCAGCAGCGTAGACACCACCTATAATTCACCCCTCCACTTT.

The chain joins TRBV5-4 to TRBJ1-1; 9 bases fit TRBD1. The CDR3 is made up of 16 amino acids. Germline V gives CDR1 SGHNT, CDR2 YYREEE (reference sequence). The J segment lost 1 base and the V segment lost 2 bases, leaving 6 bases of the junction unmatched. The CDR3 loop is CASSFTGGGRNTEAFF. The CDR3 DNA is TGTGCCAGCAGCTTTACAGGGGGCGGAAGGAACACTGAAGCTTTCTTT.

The sample holds one count of this clone. One end of the junction varies from germline; a read error may be responsible. The genes are TRBV7-9 and TRBJ2-7; 8 bases are a match to TRBD2. The CDR3 consists of 17 residues. Germline CDR1 SEHNR, CDR2 FQNEAQ (reference sequence). CDR3 region: CASNLVRAGESLHEQYF. Written as DNA, the CDR3 is TGTGCCAGCAACTTAGTTCGAGCGGGAGAGTCCCTTCACGAGCAGTACTTC.

The rearrangement uses TRBV28 and TRBJ2-7; TRBD1 might be the D (5 bases). Germline V gene sequence: CDR1 MDHEN, CDR2 SYDVKM. V was trimmed by 8 bases and J by 2 bases, leaving 16 bases between them. The length of the CDR3 is 14 residues. In DNA, the CDR3 is TGTGCCAGCGTGATTAAGGGGCAGCCCTACGAGCAGTACTTC. Its translation is CASVIKGQPYEQYF.

This chain uses TRBV5-1 with TRBJ1-1, with 7 bases that match TRBD1. The CDR3 has 15 amino acids. V lost 0 bases, J lost 1 base, and 3 bases stayed unmatched. In germline, CDR1 is SGHRS, CDR2 YFSETQ. The CDR3 bases are TGCGCCAGCAGCTTGGATGACAGGGCGAACACTGAAGCTTTCTTT. Protein: CASSLDDRANTEAFF. Combining the CDR3 with reference TRBV5-1 and TRBJ1-1 gives the whole variable domain KAGVTQTPRYLIKTRGQQVTLSCSPISGHRSVSWYQQTPGQGLQFLFEYFSETQRNKGNFPGRFSGRQFSNSRSEMNVSTLELGDSALYLCASSLDDRANTEAFFGQGTRLTVV.

V gene TRBV10-1 combines with J gene TRBJ2-7; D perhaps matches TRBD2 (6 bases). V was clipped by 0 bases and J by 6 bases, with 12 bases between them. This CDR3 region has 14 residues. Germline V gene lookup returns CDR1 WNHNN and CDR2 SYGVQD (reference sequence). The CDR3 nucleotides read TGCGCCAGCAGTGAGTCAGGACTCGGGGGCGAGCAGTACTTC. Encoded protein: CASSESGLGGEQYF.

The gene calls are TRBV6-1 and TRBJ2-1, with 8 bases that match TRBD2. Germline CDR1 is MNHNS and CDR2 is SASEGT. The CDR3 spans 16 residues. With V trimmed by 2 bases and J by 9 bases, 12 bases remained unmatched. In DNA, the CDR3 is TGTGCCAGCAGTGAACCGCGAGCGGGGGTTAAGGCTGAGCAGTTCTTC. Translated: CASSEPRAGVKAEQFF.

This chain joins TRBV5-1 and TRBJ2-3; D remains ambiguous. The CDR3 extends over 14 amino acids. Germline V gives CDR1 SGHRS, CDR2 YFSETQ. V was shortened by 4 bases and J by 1 base, with 10 bases between the two germline ends. The CDR3 loop is CASSRAGGTDTQYF. The CDR3 nucleotides read TGCGCCAGCAGCAGGGCTGGGGGCACAGATACGCAGTATTTT.

The V call is TRBV7-9, the J call TRBJ2-5, with D possibly TRBD2 on 5 matching bases. CDR1 is SEHNR and CDR2 is FQNEAQ in the germline V gene (reference sequence). This CDR3 is 13 amino acids long. Trimming cost V 2 bases and J 7 bases, with 11 bases left between them. CDR3 in DNA: TGTGCCAGCAGCTTAAGTTCCCGGGGGACCCAGTACTTC. This encodes CASSLSSRGTQYF.

The chain recombines TRBV4-1 with TRBJ2-2; 7 bases are shared with TRBD2. The CDR3 length is 15 residues. Trimming took 2 bases from V and 5 from J; bases not matched to a gene: 5. Germline CDR1 and CDR2: MGHRA and YSYEKL. The CDR3: CASSQTGGGTGELFF. In DNA, the CDR3 is TGCGCCAGCAGCCAAACGGGAGGTGGGACCGGGGAGCTGTTTTTT.

The chain links TRBV6-5 to TRBJ2-3, with a possible D match to TRBD1 (6 bases). The length of the CDR3 is 13 residues. Trimming left V 7 bases short and J 0 bases short, with 8 bases between. The germline V gene encodes CDR1 MNHEY and CDR2 SVGAGI. The CDR3 bases are TGTGCCAGCAATGACAGGAGCACAGATACGCAGTATTTT. This codes for CASNDRSTDTQYF.

As regards this clone: Other nucleotide sequences in the sample specify the same CDR3. V usage is TRBV6-6 and J usage is TRBJ1-5; D call uncertain. CDR1 and CDR2 (germline): MNHNY, SVGAGI (reference sequence). Trimming removed 4 bases from V and 1 base from J, with 8 bases in between. The CDR3 loop spans 14 amino acids. The CDR3 nucleotides read TGTGCCAGCAGTTTGGACGGAAGCAATCAGCCCCAGCATTTT. Protein product: CASSLDGSNQPQHF.

V usage is TRBV6-6 and J usage is TRBJ2-7; D may match TRBD1 or TRBD2 (5 bases each). V lost 7 bases to trimming and J lost 0 bases, with 19 bases between them. The CDR3 length is 16 residues. In germline, CDR1 is MNHNY, CDR2 SVGAGI (reference sequence). The CDR3 is CASTAPGTSSSYEQYF. The CDR3 coding sequence is TGTGCCAGCACTGCACCCGGGACGAGTAGCTCCTACGAGCAGTACTTC.

The chain recombines TRBV19 with TRBJ1-5, with D perhaps TRBD1 (6 bases). V was cut by 5 bases and J by 7 bases, with 12 bases left in between. Germline CDR1 LNHDA, CDR2 SQIVND (reference sequence). This CDR3 region has 13 residues. The chain's CDR3 is CASSPGGGQPQHF. The CDR3 DNA reads TGTGCCAGTAGTCCGGGGGGCGGGCAGCCCCAGCATTTT.

The genes are TRBV6-6 and TRBJ1-2, with 7 positions matching TRBD1. The CDR3 runs 14 residues. With V trimmed by 6 bases and J by 2 bases, 6 bases remained unmatched. The germline V gene has CDR1 MNHNY and CDR2 SVGAGI (reference sequence). This chain's CDR3 is CASSPGTVNYGYTF. CDR3 bases: TGTGCCAGCAGCCCAGGGACAGTGAACTATGGCTACACCTTC.

This clone was picked up a small number of times. This rearrangement joins TRBV5-1 to TRBJ2-1, with TRBD2 as a possible D gene (5 bases). Trimming removed 1 base at V and 5 bases at J, with 13 bases between. The CDR3 sequence is 15 residues long. Germline CDR1 and CDR2: SGHRS and YFSETQ. In DNA, the CDR3 is TGCGCCAGCAGCTTGCTCCGGGGTGTAAACAATGAGCAGTTCTTC. It yields the protein CASSLLRGVNNEQFF.

The CDR3: CASSGPGLAGRVEQYF. CDR3 sequence (DNA): TGTGCCAGCAGCGGTCCGGGACTAGCGGGGAGGGTCGAGCAGTACTTC. J is TRBJ2-7 and V is TRBV9; 13 bases match TRBD2. With 3 bases clipped from V and 6 bases from J, the junction kept 9 bases outside the gene matches. This CDR3 is built from 16 residues. Germline assignment: CDR1 SGDLS and CDR2 YYNGEE. Full variable domain (rest looked up from reference TRBV9 and TRBJ2-7): DSGVTQTPKHLITATGQRVTLRCSPRSGDLSVYWYQQSLDQGLQFLIQYYNGEERAKGNILERFSAQQFPDLHSELNLSSLELGDSALYFCASSGPGLAGRVEQYFGPGTRLTVT.

This clone was counted between two and nine times. The chain combines TRBV27 with TRBJ1-2; D perhaps matches TRBD1 (5 bases). This CDR3 has 13 residues. V was pared by 5 bases and J by 8 bases, with 15 bases between. Germline V lookup: CDR1 MNHEY, CDR2 SMNVEV (reference sequence). CDR3 DNA sequence: TGTGCCAGCAGTCCCTCTGGGAAGGGGGGCTACACCTTC. Translated: CASSPSGKGGYTF.

The chain employs TRBV7-9 and TRBJ2-1, with D unclear. Germline V gene data show CDR1 as SEHNR and CDR2 as FQNEAQ (reference sequence). V dropped 5 bases and J dropped 6 bases, with 14 bases sitting between them. The CDR3 has 14 amino acids. The CDR3 spells CASSLGGPGNEQFF. The DNA for the CDR3 is TGTGCCAGCAGCCTCGGCGGCCCCGGCAATGAGCAGTTCTTC.

This clone was observed a few times. The chain is built from TRBV6-6 and TRBJ2-1; a possible D gene is TRBD1 (5 bases). The germline V and J ends were trimmed by 7 bases and 0 bases, with 10 bases remaining between them. CDR3 length: 14 residues. Germline V gene data show CDR1 as MNHNY and CDR2 as SVGAGI (reference sequence). The CDR3 protein is CASTDSLSYNEQFF. DNA for the CDR3: TGTGCCAGCACCGACAGTCTCTCCTACAATGAGCAGTTCTTC.

This sequence joins TRBV12-5 and TRBJ1-5; D is possibly TRBD1 (6 bases). Trimming removed 0 bases at V and 7 bases at J, with 13 bases between. The CDR3 consists of 15 residues. Germline values: CDR1 LGHNT, CDR2 FRNRAP. The CDR3 loop reads CASGLVLQGPQPQHF. In DNA, the CDR3 is TGTGCTAGTGGTTTGGTACTACAGGGTCCCCAGCCCCAGCATTTT.

V is TRBV19 and J is TRBJ2-4, with 7 bases fitting TRBD1. The CDR3 length is 14 residues. Germline values: CDR1 LNHDA, CDR2 SQIVND (reference sequence). With V trimmed by 5 bases and J by 4 bases, 5 bases remained unmatched. The CDR3 nucleotides read TGTGCCAGTAGTCTCATGACAGGGAAAAACATTCAGTACTTC. This encodes CASSLMTGKNIQYF. The variable domain in full, completed from reference TRBV19 and TRBJ2-4, reads DGGITQSPKYLFRKEGQNVTLSCEQNLNHDAMYWYRQDPGQGLRLIYYSQIVNDFQKGDIAEGYSVSREKKESFPLTVTSAQKNPTAFYLCASSLMTGKNIQYFGAGTRLSVL.

This clone has more than one count but fewer than ten. This chain joins TRBV28 and TRBJ2-2; D remains unclear. The V gene's germline CDR1 is MDHEN and CDR2 SYDVKM. The CDR3 sequence is 13 residues long. V lost 5 bases and J 5 bases, leaving 9 bases between the germline ends. As DNA, the CDR3 is TGTGCCAGCAGTGGGGTAAAGACCGGGGAGCTGTTTTTT. This codes for CASSGVKTGELFF.

The chain employs TRBV7-6 and TRBJ2-3, with D unresolved. The length of the CDR3 is 15 residues. Trimming shortened V by 7 bases and J by 0 bases, and 14 bases separated the two germline ends. Germline CDR1 reads SGHVS; CDR2 reads FNYEAQ. The CDR3 protein is CASTPIGRSTDTQYF. The CDR3 DNA follows: TGTGCCAGCACCCCGATTGGCCGAAGCACAGATACGCAGTATTTT.

This clone was counted a single time. The CDR3 coding sequence is TGTGCCAGTAGCCCGGCAAGGGGGGTGAACACTGAAGCTTTCTTT. This sequence encodes CASSPARGVNTEAFF. The rearrangement links TRBV19 to TRBJ1-1; D perhaps matches TRBD1 (6 bases). The CDR3 loop spans 15 amino acids. Trimming left V 6 bases short and J 0 bases short, with 14 bases between. Germline V gives CDR1 LNHDA, CDR2 SQIVND (reference sequence).

As DNA, the CDR3 is TGTGCCAGCAGCCGTACTTCCGGGCAGCCCCAGCATTTT. Amino acid sequence: CASSRTSGQPQHF. The V and J genes are TRBV7-3 and TRBJ1-5, with no clear D. Germline V gene data show CDR1 as SGHTA and CDR2 as FQGTGA. Trimming removed 5 bases from V and 7 bases from J, with 12 bases in between. The CDR3 loop spans 13 amino acids.

This clone has a handful of counts. This chain connects TRBV4-1 to TRBJ1-2; D gene uncertain. Trimming took off 2 bases at V and 7 bases at J, with 11 bases between the two ends. Germline assignment: CDR1 MGHRA and CDR2 YSYEKL. The CDR3 sequence is 13 residues long. CDR3: CASSQLVGPGYTF. In nucleotides, the CDR3 is TGCGCCAGCAGCCAATTGGTAGGTCCTGGCTACACCTTC.

The chain employs TRBV30 and TRBJ2-5, with D perhaps assigned TRBD1 or TRBD2 (5 bases each). CDR1 and CDR2 from the germline V gene are GTSNPN and SVGIG (reference sequence). Trimming shortened V by 0 bases and J by 1 base, and 15 bases separated the two germline ends. The CDR3 sequence is 16 residues long. In nucleotides, the CDR3 is TGTGCCTGGAGTGTGGCCCTGGGACGGAGCCAAGAGACCCAGTACTTC. Translating it yields CAWSVALGRSQETQYF. The whole variable domain, remainder taken from reference TRBV30 and TRBJ2-5, is SQTIHQWPATLVQPVGSPLSLECTVEGTSNPNLYWYRQAAGRGLQLLFYSVGIGQISSEVPQNLSASRPQDRQFILSSKKLLLSDSGFYLCAWSVALGRSQETQYFGPGTRLLVL.

There are a few counts of this clone. The DNA for the CDR3 is TGTGCCAGCCGGAAGAACACTGAAGCTTTCTTT. Protein sequence: CASRKNTEAFF. The chain is built from TRBV19 and TRBJ1-1; D is unclear. The CDR3 spans 11 residues. Germline V gives CDR1 LNHDA, CDR2 SQIVND (reference sequence). With 9 bases removed from V and 1 base from J, the gap between germline ends came to 6 bases.

The V call is TRBV7-9, the J call TRBJ2-1, with D perhaps matching TRBD2 (6 bases). This CDR3 region has 13 residues. The V end was cut by 2 bases, the J end by 6 bases, with 8 bases between. Germline V gene lookup returns CDR1 SEHNR and CDR2 FQNEAQ (reference sequence). Here the CDR3 reads CASSLQGGNEQFF. CDR3 nucleotide sequence: TGTGCCAGCAGCTTACAGGGAGGCAATGAGCAGTTCTTC.

This clone appeared once. V is TRBV6-5 and J is TRBJ2-1, with 9 nucleotides matching TRBD2. In germline, CDR1 is MNHEY, CDR2 SVGAGI. V gave up 6 bases and J gave up 0 bases; unmatched junction bases: 3. The CDR3 is 15 amino acids. The CDR3, as DNA: TGTGCCAGCAGAGCAGCGGGAGGCTCCTACAATGAGCAGTTCTTC. This codes for CASRAAGGSYNEQFF.

The chain links TRBV5-1 to TRBJ1-3, with TRBD1 matching 9 bases. CDR3 length equals 17 residues. Unmatched junction bases numbered 11, after V lost 3 bases and J lost 4 bases. Germline CDR1 reads SGHRS; CDR2 reads YFSETQ. CDR3 residues: CASSSAVQGAGGNTIYF. For the CDR3, the DNA is TGCGCCAGCAGCTCCGCGGTACAGGGGGCAGGGGGAAACACCATATATTTT. The full variable domain, completed using reference TRBV5-1 and TRBJ1-3, is KAGVTQTPRYLIKTRGQQVTLSCSPISGHRSVSWYQQTPGQGLQFLFEYFSETQRNKGNFPGRFSGRQFSNSRSEMNVSTLELGDSALYLCASSSAVQGAGGNTIYFGEGSWLTVV.